One sample yielded the 29 T cell receptor beta chains listed below, sequenced in a study of T cell responses to AZD1222 COVID-19 vaccine (dated by TCRdb to the early 2020s). Libraries were built with the immunoSEQ multiplex PCR assay. This immuneACCESS table, as held by TCRdb, lists in-frame sequences with V and J called but not all clones. Of the missing ones, under half trace to an unresolved V gene in checked studies; the others have no known cause. The sample includes some 120,000 clones, with 70% to 90% observed a single time. The top ten clonotypes cover roughly 8.9% of the sample. The time point label of this sample denotes: about 28 days (+/-7) after the second vaccine dose. This material consisted of peripheral blood, taken 28 days after the second AZD1222 dose. Receptors originate from an adult who received the AZD1222 COVID-19 vaccine.

This chain connects TRBV10-3 to TRBJ2-3; D possibly matches TRBD1 or TRBD2 (5 bases each). Germline V gives CDR1 ENHRY, CDR2 SYGVKD. Trimming took 6 bases from V and 5 from J, leaving 9 bases between them. There are 12 residues in the CDR3. CDR3 sequence (DNA): TGTGCCATCAGGGGGGAAGAAGATACGCAGTATTTT. This codes for CAIRGEEDTQYF.

J is TRBJ2-5 and V is TRBV2; no definite D call. The CDR3 is 13 residues long. Germline V CDR1 and CDR2: SNHLY, FYNNEI. Deletions cut 8 bases from V and 1 base from J, with 11 bases between. CDR3 DNA: TGTGCCAGCGTGGCTACAGCCCAAGAGACCCAGTACTTC. It codes for CASVATAQETQYF.

CDR3 amino acids: CASSLDRTRGGDEQFF. CDR3 bases: TGTGCCAGCAGCTTAGATAGGACCCGCGGGGGGGATGAGCAGTTCTTC. The rearrangement joins TRBV13 to TRBJ2-1; TRBD2 matches at 9 bases. The trim removed 1 base at V and 8 bases at J, leaving 9 bases unmatched. Per germline, CDR1 PRHDT and CDR2 FYEKMQ (reference sequence). This CDR3 contains 16 residues.

The rearrangement joins TRBV11-2 to TRBJ1-1, with D possibly matching TRBD1 (6 bases). Germline V CDR1 and CDR2: SGHAT, FQNNGV. The CDR3 loop spans 13 amino acids. V was clipped by 5 bases and J by 10 bases, with 17 bases between them. The CDR3 here is CASSTQSGAGAFF. The CDR3 DNA is TGTGCCAGCAGCACCCAGTCGGGGGCCGGAGCTTTCTTT.

V gene TRBV14 combines with J gene TRBJ2-3; perhaps TRBD1 as D (5 bases). CDR1 SGHDN and CDR2 FVKESK come from the germline V gene. V lost 2 bases and J 2 bases, leaving 11 bases between the germline ends. The CDR3 covers 15 residues. CDR3 nucleotides: TGTGCCAGCAGCCAAACGCCAGGGTTCACAGATACGCAGTATTTT. Protein: CASSQTPGFTDTQYF.

The chain is built from TRBV19 and TRBJ1-1, with 10 bases identical to TRBD1. The junction had 3 bases not matched to a gene; V was cut back by 7 bases and J by 4 bases. The length of the CDR3 is 13 residues. Per the germline V gene, CDR1 is LNHDA and CDR2 is SQIVND (reference sequence). This chain's CDR3 is CASNGQGGTEAFF. The CDR3 DNA sequence: TGTGCCAGTAACGGACAGGGGGGCACTGAAGCTTTCTTT.

The genes are TRBV6-2 or TRBV6-3 and TRBJ1-5, with D uncertain. The V end was cut by 2 bases, the J end by 7 bases, with 3 bases between. Per germline, CDR1 MNHEY and CDR2 SVGEGT. This CDR3 has 11 amino acids. Here the CDR3 reads CASSYPQPQHF. The CDR3, as DNA: TGTGCCAGCAGTTACCCCCAGCCCCAGCATTTT.

The genes are TRBV20-1 and TRBJ2-7; possibly TRBD2 for D (6 bases). Germline values: CDR1 DFQATT, CDR2 SNEGSKA (reference sequence). The V end lost 4 bases, the J end lost 6 bases, and 10 bases lay between the germline ends. This CDR3 spans 11 amino acids. The CDR3 reads CSAKEGSEQYF. As DNA, the CDR3 is TGCAGTGCTAAGGAGGGCTCCGAGCAGTACTTC.

The J gene is TRBJ2-2, the V gene TRBV5-1; tentative D call: TRBD2 (6 bases). The CDR3 length is 15 residues. Germline CDR1 is SGHRS and CDR2 is YFSETQ. Trimming took off 1 base at V and 4 bases at J, with 11 bases between the two ends. In DNA, the CDR3 is TGCGCCAGCAGCTTGTTCGAGCGGGCCACCGGGGAGCTGTTTTTT. This gives the protein CASSLFERATGELFF.

The gene calls are TRBV7-9 and TRBJ1-1; 7 bases are shared with TRBD1. Trimming removed 5 bases from V and 2 bases from J; junction bases left unmatched: 20. The CDR3 length is 19 residues. Per germline, CDR1 SEHNR and CDR2 FQNEAQ (reference sequence). CDR3 region: CASSPLERTPGQTNTEAFF. CDR3 nucleotides: TGTGCCAGCAGCCCCTTAGAGCGAACTCCGGGACAGACAAACACTGAAGCTTTCTTT.

This sequence joins TRBV4-1 and TRBJ1-2; 8 bases agree with TRBD1. Germline V gene lookup returns CDR1 MGHRA and CDR2 YSYEKL. The trim removed 0 bases at V and 8 bases at J, leaving 14 bases unmatched. The CDR3 sequence is 17 residues long. The CDR3 coding sequence is TGCGCCAGCAGCCAAGATAGGCAGGGGACAGGATGGTTGGGCTACACCTTC. Translating it yields CASSQDRQGTGWLGYTF.

CDR3 region: CASSSTPGTGNTGELFF. In DNA form, the CDR3 reads TGTGCCAGCAGCTCAACACCCGGGACAGGGAACACCGGGGAGCTGTTTTTT. V gene TRBV5-5 combines with J gene TRBJ2-2; 8 bases are a match to TRBD1. In germline, CDR1 is SGHKS, CDR2 YYEKEE (reference sequence). The J segment lost 1 base and the V segment lost 3 bases, leaving 8 bases of the junction unmatched. This CDR3 has 17 residues.

The J gene is TRBJ2-1, the V gene TRBV19; D possibly corresponds to TRBD1 (5 bases). The germline V and J ends were trimmed by 4 bases and 6 bases, with 10 bases remaining between them. CDR1 and CDR2 (germline): LNHDA, SQIVND (reference sequence). CDR3 size: 13 residues. DNA for the CDR3: TGTGCCAGTAGTACAGGGTTGGTCAATGAGCAGTTCTTC. It specifies CASSTGLVNEQFF. Filled out from reference TRBV19 and TRBJ2-1, the complete variable domain reads DGGITQSPKYLFRKEGQNVTLSCEQNLNHDAMYWYRQDPGQGLRLIYYSQIVNDFQKGDIAEGYSVSREKKESFPLTVTSAQKNPTAFYLCASSTGLVNEQFFGPGTRLTVL.

This clone was picked up one time. This sequence joins TRBV4-3 and TRBJ1-2, with 7 nucleotides matching TRBD1. Germline-derived CDR1 and CDR2 are LGHNA and YSLEER. V was clipped by 3 bases and J by 0 bases; unmatched bases: 4. The CDR3 contains 15 residues. The CDR3 DNA is TGCGCCAGCAGCCAGGACAGGACCTCTAACTATGGCTACACCTTC. Protein sequence: CASSQDRTSNYGYTF.

This chain links TRBV15 with TRBJ1-1; 10 bases line up with TRBD1. The CDR3 runs to 14 residues. Trimming cost V 8 bases and J 1 base; bases outside gene matches: 4. Germline loops: CDR1 LNHNV, CDR2 YYDKDF (reference sequence). The CDR3 sequence is CATGRDRGNTEAFF. The CDR3 coding sequence is TGTGCCACCGGTCGGGACAGGGGGAACACTGAAGCTTTCTTT.

This clone occurred a few times. Additional DNA sequences in this sample encode the identical CDR3. This chain connects TRBV27 to TRBJ1-5; no firm D call. The CDR3 runs to 13 residues. In germline, CDR1 is MNHEY, CDR2 SMNVEV (reference sequence). Trimming removed 1 base from V and 5 bases from J, with 6 bases in between. The CDR3 is CASSLLGDQPQHF. Written as DNA, the CDR3 is TGTGCCAGCAGTTTATTGGGCGATCAGCCCCAGCATTTT.

The rearrangement uses TRBV5-1 and TRBJ1-1; TRBD1 is a possible D gene (5 bases). Trimming shortened V by 4 bases and J by 2 bases, and 18 bases separated the two germline ends. The germline gives CDR1 SGHRS, CDR2 YFSETQ. This CDR3 has 16 residues. The CDR3 bases are TGCGCCAGCAGCAAGCTGTTAGGGACGGAAAACACTGAAGCTTTCTTT. This encodes CASSKLLGTENTEAFF. Looking up the rest from reference TRBV5-1 and TRBJ1-1 gives the full variable domain: KAGVTQTPRYLIKTRGQQVTLSCSPISGHRSVSWYQQTPGQGLQFLFEYFSETQRNKGNFPGRFSGRQFSNSRSEMNVSTLELGDSALYLCASSKLLGTENTEAFFGQGTRLTVV.

This chain joins TRBV3-1 (or the pseudogene TRBV3-2) and TRBJ2-7; D remains ambiguous. Germline V gene data show CDR1 as LGHDT and CDR2 as YNNKEL (reference sequence). V was trimmed by 0 bases and J by 4 bases, leaving 22 bases between them. This CDR3 is 18 amino acids long. Here the CDR3 DNA reads TGTGCCAGCAGCCAAGATCTCGATGTCGGACGTCGATTTTACGAGCAGTACTTC. Translated: CASSQDLDVGRRFYEQYF.

The J gene is TRBJ1-3, the V gene TRBV4-1; TRBD1 might be the D (6 bases). V lost 4 bases and J lost 0, with 7 bases in between. Germline values: CDR1 MGHRA, CDR2 YSYEKL. This CDR3 has 14 amino acids. CDR3 nucleotides: TGCGCCAGCAGCCTAGGGGGCTCTGGAAACACCATATATTTT. Amino acid sequence: CASSLGGSGNTIYF.

The chain has TRBV19 and TRBJ1-2; D gene unclear. Trimming cost V 5 bases and J 4 bases, with 14 bases left between them. The CDR3 spans 14 residues. Germline values: CDR1 LNHDA, CDR2 SQIVND (reference sequence). DNA of the CDR3: TGTGCCAGTAGTTCCGGGGATTGGGTCTATGGCTACACCTTC. Translation: CASSSGDWVYGYTF.

The chain combines TRBV3-1 (or the pseudogene TRBV3-2) with TRBJ2-7; tentatively, D is TRBD1 (5 bases). V shed 5 bases and J shed 6 bases, with 14 bases lying between them. CDR3 length: 13 residues. Germline V gives CDR1 LGHDT, CDR2 YNNKEL (reference sequence). The CDR3 DNA sequence: TGTGCCAGCAGCTATCAAGGGGTTGGCGAGCAGTACTTC. As protein: CASSYQGVGEQYF.

The chain uses TRBV6-5 and TRBJ2-5; no clear D. There are 12 residues in the CDR3. Germline values: CDR1 MNHEY, CDR2 SVGAGI. V dropped 6 bases and J dropped 4 bases, with 9 bases sitting between them. The CDR3 nucleotides are TGTGCCAGCAGCCTCCATGGAGAGACCCAGTACTTC. Amino acid sequence: CASSLHGETQYF.

The V call is TRBV9, the J call TRBJ2-1; no clear D gene. The CDR3 sequence is 16 residues long. V lost 5 bases, J lost 11 bases, and 26 bases lay in between. Germline assignment: CDR1 SGDLS and CDR2 YYNGEE. Here the CDR3 reads CASRKDEWNEPKKQFF. The DNA for the CDR3 is TGTGCCAGCAGGAAGGATGAATGGAACGAACCGAAAAAGCAGTTCTTC.

This clone has more than one count but fewer than ten. The genes are TRBV19 and TRBJ1-2; D is unresolved. CDR3 length equals 14 residues. Trimming left V 4 bases short and J 0 bases short, with 9 bases between. Looked up from germline, CDR1 is LNHDA and CDR2 is SQIVND (reference sequence). The CDR3 loop reads CASSKRVANYGYTF. In nucleotides, the CDR3 is TGTGCCAGTAGTAAGAGGGTGGCTAACTATGGCTACACCTTC.

The rearrangement links TRBV30 to TRBJ1-5, with D unresolved. CDR1 and CDR2 (germline): GTSNPN, SVGIG (reference sequence). CDR3 length: 14 residues. Trimming shortened V by 3 bases and J by 6 bases, and 15 bases separated the two germline ends. CDR3 in DNA: TGTGCCTGGAGCGCCGACATAGCGGGTCAGCCCCAGCATTTT. Translated, it gives CAWSADIAGQPQHF.

The chain is built from TRBV5-1 and TRBJ1-4; TRBD1 is a possible D gene (5 bases). CDR3 length equals 13 residues. Trimming pared 2 bases from V and 8 bases from J, leaving 10 bases between. Germline CDR1 SGHRS, CDR2 YFSETQ. CDR3 in amino acids: CASSLGETEKLFF. As DNA, the CDR3 is TGCGCCAGCAGCTTAGGGGAGACAGAAAAACTGTTTTTT.

This clone was observed once. This chain joins TRBV6-5 and TRBJ1-5; D uncertain. Looked up from germline, CDR1 is MNHEY and CDR2 is SVGAGI. V lost 4 bases, J lost 4 bases, and 14 bases lay in between. The CDR3 is made up of 15 amino acids. Here the CDR3 reads CASSSPQDSNQPQHF. In nucleotides, the CDR3 is TGTGCCAGCAGTTCTCCACAAGATTCGAATCAGCCCCAGCATTTT.

The chain joins TRBV5-1 to TRBJ2-1; D ambiguous. V was trimmed by 4 bases and J by 2 bases, leaving 10 bases between them. Germline assignment: CDR1 SGHRS and CDR2 YFSETQ. This CDR3 is 14 amino acids long. The CDR3 DNA follows: TGCGCCAGCAGCCCGGTTCTTACCTACAATGAGCAGTTCTTC. This gives the protein CASSPVLTYNEQFF.

The chain is built from TRBV5-5 and TRBJ1-1; 8 bases are shared with TRBD1. V was clipped by 4 bases and J by 4 bases; unmatched bases: 6. Germline V CDR1 and CDR2: SGHKS, YYEKEE (reference sequence). This CDR3 has 14 amino acids. The CDR3 DNA reads TGTGCCAGCAGCCCAATACAGGGGGGCACTGAAGCTTTCTTT. This sequence encodes CASSPIQGGTEAFF.